This record looks at one T cell receptor (beta chain) sequence and its context. This sample is drawn from a study of immune characterization of retroperitoneal liposarcoma. MiXCR was run by TCRdb on the PCR reads, yielding one entry per CDR3 protein. The sample lists more than 8,000 distinct CDR3 sequences, roughly two fifths occurring once. The TCR comes from a male donor with retroperitoneal liposarcoma. The sequencing sample was made of tumor tissue.

CDR3 nucleotides: TGTGCCAGCGGCGATTATATTAACTATGGCTACACCTTC. It is translated as CASGDYINYGYTF. This sequence joins TRBV7-2 and TRBJ1-2, with D hard to call. Trimming shortened V by 8 bases and J by 1 base, and 11 bases separated the two germline ends. Germline lookup yields CDR1 SGHTA and CDR2 FQGNSA. This CDR3 region has 13 residues.